The 16 T cell receptor beta chains below come from one sample, sequenced in a study of tumor-infiltrating lymphocytes in localized non-small cell lung cancer. Measured with immunoSEQ multiplex PCR; TCRdb has only the in-frame clones, and not every one. Of over 10,000 clones in the sample, 75% to 85% were seen once. The sequenced material came from lung tumor tissue. The receptor source for this set is a human donor with non-small cell lung cancer.

This chain connects TRBV15 to TRBJ1-2; D not resolved. The length of the CDR3 is 12 residues. Germline V gives CDR1 LNHNV, CDR2 YYDKDF (reference sequence). V was trimmed by 0 bases and J by 4 bases, leaving 3 bases between them. As DNA, the CDR3 is TGTGCCACCAGCAGAGACAGCTATGGCTACACCTTC. Translating it yields CATSRDSYGYTF.

The chain joins TRBV7-9 to TRBJ1-2, with unresolved D. Trimming took off 0 bases at V and 8 bases at J, with 19 bases between the two ends. The CDR3 is 16 amino acids. Germline lookup yields CDR1 SEHNR and CDR2 FQNEAQ (reference sequence). The CDR3 loop is CASSLAPDAWAQGYTF. The CDR3 region has the DNA TGTGCCAGCAGCTTAGCTCCGGACGCATGGGCGCAGGGCTACACCTTC.

This chain uses TRBV30 with TRBJ2-1; 9 bases fit TRBD1. The CDR3 extends over 13 amino acids. V dropped 2 bases and J dropped 9; count of bases not matched to a gene: 5. Germline CDR1 GTSNPN, CDR2 SVGIG (reference sequence). CDR3: CAWSLTGGTEQFF. The DNA of the CDR3 is TGTGCCTGGAGTTTGACAGGGGGGACTGAGCAGTTCTTC. The full variable domain, its missing parts supplied by reference TRBV30 and TRBJ2-1, is SQTIHQWPATLVQPVGSPLSLECTVEGTSNPNLYWYRQAAGRGLQLLFYSVGIGQISSEVPQNLSASRPQDRQFILSSKKLLLSDSGFYLCAWSLTGGTEQFFGPGTRLTVL.

The chain combines TRBV5-4 with TRBJ1-1, with 9 bases matching TRBD1. This CDR3 is built from 13 residues. The J segment lost 9 bases and the V segment lost 4 bases, leaving 7 bases of the junction unmatched. Germline V gene data show CDR1 as SGHNT and CDR2 as YYREEE (reference sequence). CDR3 residues: CASSLGQGSQAFF. As DNA, the CDR3 is TGTGCCAGCAGCCTGGGACAGGGATCGCAAGCTTTCTTT.

The CDR3 loop reads CASSFGDNTEAFF. CDR3 DNA sequence: TGCGCCAGCAGCTTCGGGGATAACACTGAAGCTTTCTTT. This chain uses TRBV5-1 with TRBJ1-1; D not certain. This CDR3 has 13 amino acids. Per germline, CDR1 SGHRS and CDR2 YFSETQ. The V and J ends lost 2 bases and 2 bases respectively, with 7 bases between them.

The chain joins TRBV25-1 to TRBJ2-7; D is uncertain. Germline CDR1 is MGHDK and CDR2 is SYGVNS. The V end lost 7 bases, the J end lost 9 bases, and 10 bases lay between the germline ends. This CDR3 region has 10 residues. The CDR3 sequence is CASMDVAQYF. CDR3 nucleotides: TGTGCCAGCATGGACGTGGCGCAGTACTTC.

The CDR3 DNA reads as TGTGCCAGCAGCCCCGGGACAGGGTTCTACGAGCAGTACTTC. This encodes CASSPGTGFYEQYF. The V gene is TRBV27, the J gene TRBJ2-7; 9 bases are shared with TRBD1. Germline V gene sequence: CDR1 MNHEY, CDR2 SMNVEV (reference sequence). J gave up 3 bases and V 6 bases, and 6 bases lay outside the gene matches. The CDR3 length is 14 residues.

The chain combines TRBV2 with TRBJ2-7; D is unclear. Germline CDR1 SNHLY, CDR2 FYNNEI. The CDR3 contains 11 residues. Trimming pared 6 bases from V and 4 bases from J, leaving 7 bases between. The CDR3 nucleotides are TGTGCCAGCAGGACGGAATACGAGCAGTACTTC. This codes for CASRTEYEQYF.

V is TRBV6-1 and J is TRBJ1-2; maybe TRBD1 (5 bases). V was cut by 6 bases and J by 5 bases, with 13 bases left in between. Looked up from germline, CDR1 is MNHNS and CDR2 is SASEGT. CDR3 length equals 13 residues. The CDR3 nucleotides read TGTGCCAGCAGCACGTTCGCAGGGTATGGCTACACCTTC. It encodes CASSTFAGYGYTF.

The chain carries TRBV9 and TRBJ2-1; 7 positions agree with TRBD2. The germline gives CDR1 SGDLS, CDR2 YYNGEE. Trimming cost V 4 bases and J 2 bases; bases outside gene matches: 6. The CDR3 is 15 amino acids. CDR3 protein: CASSPGGGAYNEQFF. The DNA for the CDR3 is TGTGCCAGCAGCCCCGGTGGGGGGGCCTACAATGAGCAGTTCTTC.

This chain connects TRBV7-8 to TRBJ2-2; the D is unclear. The germline V gene has CDR1 SGHVS and CDR2 FQNEAQ. V lost 1 base, J lost 8 bases, and 2 bases lay in between. This CDR3 comprises 11 residues. The CDR3 region has the DNA TGTGCCAGCAGCTTAGAAGGGGAGCTGTTTTTT. Amino acids: CASSLEGELFF.

This clone was seen a few times. The chain uses TRBV11-2 and TRBJ2-5; D possibly uses TRBD1 or TRBD2 (5 bases each). The CDR3 length is 13 residues. V gave up 5 bases and J gave up 1 base, with 8 bases separating them. Germline values: CDR1 SGHAT, CDR2 FQNNGV. CDR3 loop: CASSPGPQETQYF. The CDR3 DNA reads as TGTGCCAGCAGCCCGGGACCCCAAGAGACCCAGTACTTC.

In this sample, this clone turned up a few times. The V and J genes are TRBV7-9 and TRBJ2-2, with 10 bases matching TRBD1. From germline, CDR1 is SEHNR and CDR2 FQNEAQ (reference sequence). The CDR3 sequence is 15 residues long. V lost 5 bases, J lost 7 bases, and 7 bases stayed unmatched. The CDR3 nucleotides read TGTGCCAGCAGCATCGACAGGGGGCACGTCGGGGAGCTGTTTTTT. Translating gives CASSIDRGHVGELFF.

This rearrangement joins TRBV7-6 to TRBJ2-3; D is possibly TRBD2 (6 bases). This CDR3 is 17 amino acids long. Trimming stripped 1 base from V and 3 bases from J, with 17 bases between. Germline CDR1 is SGHVS and CDR2 is FNYEAQ. In DNA, the CDR3 is TGTGCCAGCAGCTTAGAGCCCGGTTCGGGGAGGACAGATACGCAGTATTTT. The encoded protein is CASSLEPGSGRTDTQYF.

The chain has TRBV12-5 and TRBJ2-1; tentatively, D is TRBD2 (5 bases). There are 14 residues in the CDR3. The germline CDR1 and CDR2 sequences are LGHNT and FRNRAP. V shed 2 bases and J shed 6 bases, with 11 bases lying between them. CDR3 amino acids: CASGLHASINEQFF. The CDR3 bases are TGTGCTAGTGGTTTGCATGCTAGCATCAATGAGCAGTTCTTC.

This rearrangement joins TRBV6-1 to TRBJ2-2; the D gene is possibly TRBD2 (6 bases). The germline V and J ends were trimmed by 4 bases and 3 bases, with 12 bases remaining between them. CDR1 and CDR2 (germline): MNHNS, SASEGT. The CDR3 consists of 15 residues. The CDR3 is CASSGGAGHTGELFF. In nucleotides, the CDR3 is TGTGCCAGCAGTGGGGGAGCGGGCCACACCGGGGAGCTGTTTTTT.